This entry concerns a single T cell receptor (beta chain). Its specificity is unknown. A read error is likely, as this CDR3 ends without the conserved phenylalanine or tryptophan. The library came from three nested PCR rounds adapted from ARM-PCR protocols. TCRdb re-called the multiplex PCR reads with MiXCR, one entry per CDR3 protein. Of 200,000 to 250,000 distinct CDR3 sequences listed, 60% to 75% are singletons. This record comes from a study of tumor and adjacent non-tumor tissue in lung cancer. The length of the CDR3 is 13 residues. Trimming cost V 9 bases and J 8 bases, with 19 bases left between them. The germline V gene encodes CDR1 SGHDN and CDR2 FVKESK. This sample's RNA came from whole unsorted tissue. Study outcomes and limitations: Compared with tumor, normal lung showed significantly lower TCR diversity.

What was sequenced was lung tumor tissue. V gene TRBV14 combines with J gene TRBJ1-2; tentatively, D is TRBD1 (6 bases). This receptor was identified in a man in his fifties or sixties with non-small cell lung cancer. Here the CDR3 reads CASTQGNAHGYTL. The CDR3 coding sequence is TGTGCCAGTACCCAGGGGAACGCGCACGGCTACACCTTA.